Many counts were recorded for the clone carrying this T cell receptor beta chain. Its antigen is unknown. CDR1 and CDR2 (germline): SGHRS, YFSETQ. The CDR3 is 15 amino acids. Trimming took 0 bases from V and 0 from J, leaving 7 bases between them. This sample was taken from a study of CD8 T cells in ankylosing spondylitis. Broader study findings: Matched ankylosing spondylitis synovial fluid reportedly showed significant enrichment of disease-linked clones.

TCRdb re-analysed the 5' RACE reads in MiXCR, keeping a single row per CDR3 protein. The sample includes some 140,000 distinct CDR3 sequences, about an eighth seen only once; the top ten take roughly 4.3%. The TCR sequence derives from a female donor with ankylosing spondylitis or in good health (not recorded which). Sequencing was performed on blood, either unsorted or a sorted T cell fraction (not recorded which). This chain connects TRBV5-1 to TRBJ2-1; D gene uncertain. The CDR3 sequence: CASSLERSSYNEQFF. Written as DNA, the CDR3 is TGCGCCAGCAGCTTGGAAAGAAGCTCCTACAATGAGCAGTTCTTC.